This T cell receptor (beta chain) came from a study of blood T cell repertoires in COVID-19. This clone was detected only once. After removal of 4 bases from V and 6 bases from J, the junction contained 10 bases not matched to a gene. The germline gives CDR1 SNHLY, CDR2 FYNNEI. The CDR3 is 15 amino acids. Clones were sequenced by immunoSEQ multiplex PCR, and TCRdb holds only the in-frame ones, with some missing. The sample shows about 200,000 clones, approximately 86% of them seen only once. Seattle-derived patients entered the study during active infection and were followed longitudinally. The rearrangement uses TRBV2 and TRBJ1-2; 8 bases are shared with TRBD1. This clonotype was obtained from a man aged 60-69 years with COVID-19, enrolled during active disease. Sequencing was performed on peripheral blood. This CDR3 reads CASSAFPGGSNGYTF. The CDR3 DNA sequence: TGTGCCAGCAGTGCCTTTCCAGGGGGCTCAAATGGCTACACCTTC.